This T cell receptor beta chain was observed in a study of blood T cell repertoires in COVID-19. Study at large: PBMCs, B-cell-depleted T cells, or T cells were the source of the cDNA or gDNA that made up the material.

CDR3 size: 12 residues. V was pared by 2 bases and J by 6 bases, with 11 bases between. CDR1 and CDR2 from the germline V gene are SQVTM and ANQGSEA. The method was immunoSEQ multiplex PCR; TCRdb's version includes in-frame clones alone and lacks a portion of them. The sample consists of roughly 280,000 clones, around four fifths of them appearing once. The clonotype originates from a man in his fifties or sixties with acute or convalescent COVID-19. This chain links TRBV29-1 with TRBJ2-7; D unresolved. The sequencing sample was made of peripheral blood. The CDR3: CSVESPPSEQYF. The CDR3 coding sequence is TGCAGCGTTGAATCCCCCCCTAGCGAGCAGTACTTC.